The 19 T cell receptor beta chains reported below all come from one sample, sequenced in a study of blood T cell repertoires in COVID-19. Assay: immunoSEQ multiplex PCR; the TCRdb copy retains only in-frame clones and omits some. The sample contains 90,000 to 120,000 clones, roughly 91% of which appear only once. The material sequenced was peripheral blood. These TCRs come from a human donor in a cohort sampled during active COVID-19.

This clone showed up just once. The chain joins TRBV10-3 to TRBJ2-6, with D possibly matching TRBD2 (6 bases). V was cut by 4 bases and J by 2 bases, with 9 bases left in between. Germline loops: CDR1 ENHRY, CDR2 SYGVKD. The length of the CDR3 is 15 residues. Here the CDR3 reads CAISVRGTGANVLTF. CDR3 sequence (DNA): TGTGCCATCAGTGTTCGGGGGACTGGGGCCAACGTCCTGACTTTC.

The genes are TRBV6-5 and TRBJ1-2; TRBD1 agrees at 9 bases. The CDR3 sequence is 14 residues long. CDR1 MNHEY and CDR2 SVGAGI come from the germline V gene. Unmatched junction bases numbered 4, after V lost 6 bases and J lost 2 bases. CDR3 residues: CASRGQGGNYGYTF. CDR3 sequence (DNA): TGTGCCAGCAGGGGACAGGGAGGGAACTATGGCTACACCTTC.

The chain links TRBV19 to TRBJ2-7; 10 bases align to TRBD1. J gave up 7 bases and V 3 bases, and 9 bases lay outside the gene matches. CDR1 is LNHDA, CDR2 SQIVND, per germline (reference sequence). CDR3 length: 15 amino acids. CDR3 nucleotides: TGTGCCAGTAGTATGACGGACAGGGGGGCGAGGGAGCAGTACTTC. It codes for CASSMTDRGAREQYF. Variable domain in full (rest from reference TRBV19 and TRBJ2-7): DGGITQSPKYLFRKEGQNVTLSCEQNLNHDAMYWYRQDPGQGLRLIYYSQIVNDFQKGDIAEGYSVSREKKESFPLTVTSAQKNPTAFYLCASSMTDRGAREQYFGPGTRLTVT.

The rearrangement links TRBV4-1 to TRBJ1-2, with unresolved D. The CDR3 consists of 15 residues. CDR1 is MGHRA and CDR2 is YSYEKL in the germline V gene. V was trimmed by 5 bases and J by 4 bases, leaving 17 bases between them. In DNA, the CDR3 is TGCGCCAGCAGCTCTGAGGGCGTCGTACGCTATGGCTACACCTTC. Amino acids: CASSSEGVVRYGYTF.

The CDR3 loop is CASSPQTGGLYEQYF. The CDR3 nucleotides read TGTGCCAGCAGCCCCCAGACAGGGGGTTTATACGAGCAGTACTTC. This chain uses TRBV11-3 with TRBJ2-7; 9 bases line up with TRBD1. The V gene's germline CDR1 is SGHNT and CDR2 YENEEA. Losses at the gene ends were 5 bases for V and 4 bases for J; bases not matched to a gene: 9. This CDR3 comprises 15 residues. The variable domain in full, completed from reference TRBV11-3 and TRBJ2-7, reads EAGVVQSPRYKIIEKKQPVAFWCNPISGHNTLYWYLQNLGQGPELLIRYENEEAVDDSQLPKDRFSAERLKGVDSTLKIQPAELGDSAVYLCASSPQTGGLYEQYFGPGTRLTVT.

This chain joins TRBV7-8 and TRBJ1-2, with unresolved D. In germline, CDR1 is SGHVS, CDR2 FQNEAQ. The CDR3 loop spans 15 amino acids. With 4 bases removed from V and 4 bases from J, the gap between germline ends came to 16 bases. In nucleotides, the CDR3 is TGTGCCAGCAGCTCAATCAAACGGGGAGTCTATGGCTACACCTTC. Translated, it gives CASSSIKRGVYGYTF.

This chain uses TRBV5-4 with TRBJ1-2, with D perhaps matching TRBD1 (6 bases). The germline V gene has CDR1 SGHNT and CDR2 YYREEE (reference sequence). The CDR3 spans 14 residues. V was cut by 4 bases and J by 4 bases, with 14 bases left in between. CDR3 in DNA: TGTGCCAGCAGCCCGTTGGACAGAGCCTATGGCTACACCTTC. It translates to CASSPLDRAYGYTF.

The chain uses TRBV2 and TRBJ2-3; perhaps TRBD1 as D (6 bases). CDR1 is SNHLY and CDR2 is FYNNEI in the germline V gene. This CDR3 has 15 residues. Trimming took 11 bases from V and 4 from J, leaving 22 bases between them. The CDR3 sequence is CAGQIQGDRPDTQYF. CDR3 in DNA: TGTGCCGGCCAAATACAGGGTGATCGCCCAGATACGCAGTATTTT.

V gene TRBV28 combines with J gene TRBJ2-6; D gene unclear. Germline CDR1 MDHEN, CDR2 SYDVKM. The CDR3 loop spans 13 amino acids. Deletions cut 7 bases from V and 0 bases from J, with 4 bases between. The CDR3 bases are TGTGCCAGCACATCCTCTGGGGCCAACGTCCTGACTTTC. This codes for CASTSSGANVLTF.

The V and J genes are TRBV28 and TRBJ2-7; TRBD1 aligns across 10 bases. The CDR3 consists of 13 residues. Germline V lookup: CDR1 MDHEN, CDR2 SYDVKM. The junction had 3 bases not matched to a gene; V was cut back by 6 bases and J by 4 bases. CDR3 DNA: TGTGCCAGCAGAAGACAGGGGGCGTACGAGCAGTACTTC. It is translated as CASRRQGAYEQYF.

The genes are TRBV7-8 and TRBJ2-2, with 15 bases lining up with TRBD2. The germline V gene has CDR1 SGHVS and CDR2 FQNEAQ. CDR3 length: 18 amino acids. The V gene end was trimmed by 5 bases and the J gene end by 7 bases; junction bases not matched to a gene: 11. The CDR3 here is CASSPEGLAGGENGELFF. The CDR3 nucleotides are TGTGCCAGCAGCCCGGAGGGACTAGCGGGGGGAGAAAACGGGGAGCTGTTTTTT.

The rearrangement links TRBV5-1 to TRBJ2-2; 8 bases fit TRBD2. V lost 2 bases and J lost 5; bases outside the gene matches: 5. This CDR3 has 15 residues. Germline assignment: CDR1 SGHRS and CDR2 YFSETQ. DNA of the CDR3: TGCGCCAGCAGCTTCAGCGGGGGCCGGACCGGGGAGCTGTTTTTT. This gives the protein CASSFSGGRTGELFF. Full variable domain (outside the CDR3, taken from reference TRBV5-1 and TRBJ2-2): KAGVTQTPRYLIKTRGQQVTLSCSPISGHRSVSWYQQTPGQGLQFLFEYFSETQRNKGNFPGRFSGRQFSNSRSEMNVSTLELGDSALYLCASSFSGGRTGELFFGEGSRLTVL.

The J gene is TRBJ1-1, the V gene TRBV5-5; D gene unclear. Germline values: CDR1 SGHKS, CDR2 YYEKEE (reference sequence). Trimming pared 1 base from V and 0 bases from J, leaving 13 bases between. The CDR3 has 16 amino acids. CDR3 sequence: CASSLTDRRLNTEAFF. The CDR3 DNA reads as TGTGCCAGCAGCTTGACCGACCGGAGGTTGAACACTGAAGCTTTCTTT.

The gene calls are TRBV30 and TRBJ2-7, with D possibly matching TRBD1 (6 bases). The germline CDR1 and CDR2 sequences are GTSNPN and SVGIG (reference sequence). Trimming stripped 0 bases from V and 2 bases from J, with 8 bases between. CDR3 length: 13 residues. CDR3 sequence: CAWSVGTTYEQYF. For the CDR3, the DNA is TGTGCCTGGAGTGTCGGGACAACCTACGAGCAGTACTTC.

The chain is built from TRBV29-1 and TRBJ2-5; 12 bases are shared with TRBD2. The CDR3 contains 16 residues. CDR1 is SQVTM, CDR2 ANQGSEA, per germline. Trimming cost V 6 bases and J 2 bases; bases outside gene matches: 10. The CDR3 is CSVAGLAGILQETQYF. CDR3 DNA sequence: TGCAGCGTCGCTGGACTAGCGGGAATCCTACAAGAGACCCAGTACTTC.

This clone was seen a single time. The chain recombines TRBV28 with TRBJ1-1; 7 positions match TRBD1. The CDR3 extends over 14 amino acids. With V trimmed by 4 bases and J by 4 bases, 6 bases remained unmatched. Germline V gives CDR1 MDHEN, CDR2 SYDVKM. The CDR3 is CASSSQGWGTEAFF. In nucleotides, the CDR3 is TGTGCCAGCAGTTCACAGGGGTGGGGCACTGAAGCTTTCTTT. The full variable domain, rest sourced from reference TRBV28 and TRBJ1-1, is DVKVTQSSRYLVKRTGEKVFLECVQDMDHENMFWYRQDPGLGLRLIYFSYDVKMKEKGDIPEGYSVSREKKERFSLILESASTNQTSMYLCASSSQGWGTEAFFGQGTRLTVV.

In its sample, this clone was seen a few times. The gene calls are TRBV19 and TRBJ2-1; 7 bases fit TRBD2. Germline assignment: CDR1 LNHDA and CDR2 SQIVND (reference sequence). The CDR3 spans 16 residues. V dropped 1 base and J dropped 4; count of bases not matched to a gene: 7. CDR3 nucleotide sequence: TGTGCCAGTAGTATAGGCGGCGGGAGCGGGTACAATGAGCAGTTCTTC. Its protein is CASSIGGGSGYNEQFF.

The chain employs TRBV3-1 (or the pseudogene TRBV3-2) and TRBJ2-4, with D possibly matching TRBD2 (5 bases). CDR1 is LGHDT, CDR2 YNNKEL, per germline (reference sequence). The ends were cut back, 0 bases at V and 0 bases at J, with 12 bases in the middle. The CDR3 length is 17 residues. CDR3 region: CASSQDGVSLAKNIQYF. In nucleotides, the CDR3 is TGTGCCAGCAGCCAAGACGGGGTGTCCCTAGCCAAAAACATTCAGTACTTC.

This clone came up once. This chain connects TRBV28 to TRBJ2-3, with TRBD2 matching over 8 bases. CDR1 and CDR2 (germline): MDHEN, SYDVKM. Germline trimming cut 8 bases from V and 4 bases from J; bases unmatched to any gene: 5. This CDR3 spans 13 amino acids. CDR3 protein: CASRGGSADTQYF. The CDR3 bases are TGTGCCAGCCGGGGGGGCTCTGCAGATACGCAGTATTTT. The complete variable domain, with remaining parts taken from reference TRBV28 and TRBJ2-3, reads DVKVTQSSRYLVKRTGEKVFLECVQDMDHENMFWYRQDPGLGLRLIYFSYDVKMKEKGDIPEGYSVSREKKERFSLILESASTNQTSMYLCASRGGSADTQYFGPGTRLTVL.